The rows below give T cell receptor beta chains drawn from one sample of a study of post-analysis software for immune sequencing data. MiXCR was run by TCRdb on the PCR reads, yielding one entry per CDR3 protein. This table holds fewer than 900,000 distinct CDR3 sequences, under 60% found once. Sequencing input: blood. The receptors were sampled from a girl aged 5-17 years with multiple sclerosis. Both conserved end residues are part of each CDR3. A D gene is named only where the DNA matches it firmly. Some rows mark clone size as missing; the rest say once, few, many or name a class of expanded clone.

d_call j_call clone_size v_call cdr3_nt cdr3_aa
NA TRBJ1-2 few TRBV20-1 TGCAGTGCTAGAGCCCCCTCCCGGGACAACTATGGCTACACCTTC CSARAPSRDNYGYTF
TRBD1 TRBJ1-2 NA TRBV5-6 TGTGCCAGCAGCTACCGGACAGGCCCGGGGATTGGCTACACCTTC CASSYRTGPGIGYTF
TRBD2 TRBJ2-1 NA TRBV7-8 TGTGCCAGCAGCTTAGTGGGGACTAGCGACTACAATGAGCAGTTCTTC CASSLVGTSDYNEQFF
TRBD2 TRBJ2-2 NA TRBV6-1 TGTGCCAGCACCCGACGAGGGCGGGAGGGCCGAGGGACCGGGGAGCTGTTTTTT CASTRRGREGRGTGELFF
NA TRBJ1-1 NA TRBV29-1 TGCAGCGTCCATCCGCGAACAGCTGGCGGTACTGAAGCTTTCTTT CSVHPRTAGGTEAFF
TRBD2 TRBJ2-7 NA TRBV29-1 TGCAGCGTTGGGCCTAGCGGGAGCTCCTACGAGCAGTACTTC CSVGPSGSSYEQYF
TRBD1 TRBJ1-5 NA TRBV30 TGTGCCTGGACCAGGGACAGTAATCAGCCCCAGCATTTT CAWTRDSNQPQHF
TRBD2 TRBJ2-3 NA TRBV7-9 TGTGCCAGCAGCCCTCGGGGAGGGCGTGGAGATACGCAGTATTTT CASSPRGGRGDTQYF
TRBD2 TRBJ2-5 NA TRBV4-2 TGTGCCAGCAGCCAAGAGTTAGCGGGGGGCGGAGAGACCCAGTACTTC CASSQELAGGGETQYF
NA TRBJ1-4 few TRBV29-1 TGCAGCGTTGTTGGGGCAGGTTCTAATGAAAAACTGTTTTTT CSVVGAGSNEKLFF
NA TRBJ2-2 NA TRBV5-1 TGCGCCAGCAGCCCACCCCAATTGGACACCGGGGAGCTGTTTTTT CASSPPQLDTGELFF
NA TRBJ2-3 NA TRBV12-3/TRBV12-4 TGTGCCAGCAGTTGGAGGTCTAGAGCAGATACGCAGTATTTT CASSWRSRADTQYF
NA TRBJ1-1 NA TRBV28 TGTGCCAGCAGCCCCCCCCACGGGGGGGCTGAAGCTTTCTTT CASSPPHGGAEAFF
TRBD1 TRBJ1-5 few TRBV28 TGTGCCAGCATCAAAACGACCCCGGGACAGGGGAATCAGCCCCAGCATTTT CASIKTTPGQGNQPQHF
NA TRBJ2-7 few TRBV13 TGTGCCAGCAGCCCCCCAGTTCAGGGGACTCTATACGAGCAGTACTTC CASSPPVQGTLYEQYF
NA TRBJ1-1 few TRBV7-9 TGTGCCAGCAGCTTAGGGGCCTCGGACACTGAAGCTTTCTTT CASSLGASDTEAFF
NA TRBJ1-2 NA TRBV12-3/TRBV12-4 TGTGCCAGCCGCCGGGGGTGGGATGGCTACACCTTC CASRRGWDGYTF
TRBD1 TRBJ1-2 NA TRBV10-3 TGTGCCATCAGTGAGGACAGGGGGCTCTATGGCTACACCTTC CAISEDRGLYGYTF
NA TRBJ1-1 NA TRBV29-1 TGCAGCGTTGTCGCGATGGACACCCCGAACACTGAAGCTTTCTTT CSVVAMDTPNTEAFF
NA TRBJ1-4 NA TRBV30 TGCGCCTGGAGCCGAGGGCCCGGGGAAAAACTGTTTTTT CAWSRGPGEKLFF
TRBD2 TRBJ2-1 few TRBV9 TGTGCCAGCAGCGTAGTTCCCCGACTAGCGGGAGATGAGCAGTTCTTC CASSVVPRLAGDEQFF
NA TRBJ2-7 NA TRBV12-3/TRBV12-4 TGTGCCAGCAGTCGAGGGGTTAGGGACGAGCAGTACTTC CASSRGVRDEQYF
NA TRBJ2-7 NA TRBV4-3 TGCGCCAGCAGCCAAACCCGGGGGAGGGGGTCCTCCTACGAGCAGTACTTC CASSQTRGRGSSYEQYF
NA TRBJ1-6 few TRBV6-6 TGTGCCAGCAGTTACTCGGGCAGGGACTCACCCCTCCACTTT CASSYSGRDSPLHF
TRBD2 TRBJ2-3 NA TRBV20-1 TGCAGTGCTATGGCTAGCGGCCGCACAGATACGCAGTATTTT CSAMASGRTDTQYF
NA TRBJ2-1 NA TRBV27 TGTGCCAGCAGCATTTCAGCACATGAGCAGTTCTTC CASSISAHEQFF
TRBD2 TRBJ2-7 few TRBV7-2 TGTGCCAGCAGCCCCAGCGGGAGAGACGAGCAGTACTTC CASSPSGRDEQYF
TRBD2 TRBJ2-7 NA TRBV2 TGTGCCGGCAGTGGGGAGGGCAAGCTAAACTACGAGCAGTACTTC CAGSGEGKLNYEQYF
TRBD1 TRBJ1-2 few TRBV5-1 TGCGCCAGCAGCGCGGGACAGGGCACTGGCTACACCTTC CASSAGQGTGYTF
NA TRBJ2-7 NA TRBV5-1 TGCGCCAGCAGCTTATACCAGGGCGACGAGCAGTACTTC CASSLYQGDEQYF
NA TRBJ2-7 few TRBV10-3 TGTGCCATCAGTGACCTACAGTTGGGTTCCTACGAGCAGTACTTC CAISDLQLGSYEQYF
NA TRBJ1-1 NA TRBV29-1 TGCAGCGTTGAACCGGGACGGATTGAAGCTTTCTTT CSVEPGRIEAFF
TRBD2 TRBJ2-5 few TRBV28 TGTGCCAGCAGTTTCCCTTCTCCTAGCGGGGGACCCTATGAGCAGTACTTC CASSFPSPSGGPYEQYF
NA TRBJ2-7 NA TRBV6-1 TGTGCCAGCAGTGTAGGGCCACGGGGAACCTACGAGCAGTACTTC CASSVGPRGTYEQYF
NA TRBJ2-7 NA TRBV5-6 TGTGCCAGCAGCAACGGACCCCGCGGACAGTACTTC CASSNGPRGQYF
NA TRBJ2-1 NA TRBV12-3/TRBV12-4 TGTGCCAGCAGTTCGGGAGCCCAGGAGCAGTTCTTC CASSSGAQEQFF
TRBD1 TRBJ2-7 NA TRBV29-1 TGCAGCGTACTACAGGGGGCCTCCTACGAGCAGTACTTC CSVLQGASYEQYF
NA TRBJ2-3 few TRBV20-1 TGCAGTGCTAACAGGGTGGATACGCAGTATTTT CSANRVDTQYF
NA TRBJ2-4 once TRBV20-1 TGCAGTGCACGGGTTTTAGTCCGGAAGGATGAGCAGTACTTC CSARVLVRKDEQYF
TRBD2 TRBJ2-7 NA TRBV20-1 TGCAGTGCCTCCGATCTAGCGGGAGGGTCTCGGGAGCAGTACTTC CSASDLAGGSREQYF
NA TRBJ2-3 few TRBV19 TGTGCCAGTAGCGGGAGAACAGATACGCAGTATTTT CASSGRTDTQYF
NA TRBJ2-1 NA TRBV10-3 TGTGCCATCAGTGAGTACTCTAGCTCCTACAATGAGCAGTTCTTC CAISEYSSSYNEQFF
NA TRBJ2-3 NA TRBV7-2 TGTGCCAGCAGCTCAGTCACAGATACGCAGTATTTT CASSSVTDTQYF
TRBD2 TRBJ2-7 NA TRBV9 TGTGCCAGCAGCGTAGCCCCCTCGGAGGGAGGGACCTACGAGCAGTACTTC CASSVAPSEGGTYEQYF
TRBD2 TRBJ2-3 NA TRBV29-1 TGCAGCGTAGAACTAGCGGGATACTCAGATACGCAGTATTTT CSVELAGYSDTQYF
TRBD1 TRBJ1-2 few TRBV29-1 TGCAGCGTTATTCGGGACAGAGACGGGTCTGGCTACACCTTC CSVIRDRDGSGYTF
NA TRBJ2-1 few TRBV5-1 TGCGCCAGCAGCTTGAGTCAGGGCAGTCAACACAATGAGCAGTTCTTC CASSLSQGSQHNEQFF
NA TRBJ1-2 NA TRBV20-1 TGCAGTGCTAGAAGTCAGGGAAGCGGCTATGGCTGCACCTTC CSARSQGSGYGCTF
NA TRBJ2-4 NA TRBV9 TGTGCCAGCAGCGGGGGAGAGATTGAAAACATTCAGTACTTC CASSGGEIENIQYF
NA TRBJ2-5 NA TRBV9 TGTGCCAGCAGCGTAGTTGGCGGGACGGAGACCCAGTACTTC CASSVVGGTETQYF
TRBD1 TRBJ2-3 NA TRBV9 TGTGCCAGCAGCGGGGGACAGGCCTCCACAGATACGCAGTATTTT CASSGGQASTDTQYF
TRBD2 TRBJ2-3 NA TRBV15 TGTGCCACCAGCAGAGGAAGCGGGGGGGCGGCAGATACGCAGTATTTT CATSRGSGGAADTQYF
TRBD1 TRBJ2-7 few TRBV5-1 TGCGCCAGCAGCTTGGTTTTCCAGGGGGACCTCGAGCAGTACTTC CASSLVFQGDLEQYF
NA TRBJ2-3 once TRBV24-1 TGTGCCACCAGTGACCTCGGAAAGGGCCCAGATACGCAGTATTTT CATSDLGKGPDTQYF
NA TRBJ2-5 few TRBV6-2/TRBV6-3 TGTGCCAGCAGTACTAACCCCGGGACTTTTGACCCGGCCGAGACCCAGTACTTC CASSTNPGTFDPAETQYF
TRBD2 TRBJ2-1 few TRBV9 TGTGCCAGCAGCAAAAGCGGGAGCAATGAGCAGTTCTTC CASSKSGSNEQFF
NA TRBJ1-1 NA TRBV12-3/TRBV12-4 TGTGCCAGCAGCCCCGGGGGCTGGACTGAAGCTTTCTTT CASSPGGWTEAFF
NA TRBJ2-2 NA TRBV6-2/TRBV6-3 TGTGCCAGCAGTTACGTTGTCTGGGCGAAAAACACCGGGGAGCTGTTTTTT CASSYVVWAKNTGELFF
TRBD1 TRBJ2-3 few TRBV29-1 TGCAGCGGGGGGACAGGATCCGGCGGCGATACGCAGTATTTT CSGGTGSGGDTQYF